The T cell receptor beta chain under discussion was sequenced for a study of T cells in tumors after PD-1 blockade. Overall study context: Either cemiplimab 350 mg every 2 weeks or pembrolizumab 200 mg every 3 weeks was given. During anti-PD-1 treatment, some patients continued daily vismodegib 150 mg. Peripheral blood samples averaged around 38,000 unique clonotypes and about 110,000 templates.

This clone was detected only a few times. The CDR3 runs to 14 residues. Trimming at V came to 3 bases and at J to 7 bases, leaving 7 bases not matched to a gene. Germline V gene data show CDR1 as SGHRS and CDR2 as YFSETQ. TCRdb keeps only in-frame clones here, not all; method: immunoSEQ multiplex PCR. There are approximately 60,000 clones in the sample; around 67% occur only once, and approximately 4.8% lies in the top ten. The V call is TRBV5-1, the J call TRBJ1-1, with 9 bases lining up with TRBD1. This sequence originates from a human donor with basal cell carcinoma. The material was PBMCs, obtained after anti-PD-1 treatment. The CDR3 DNA reads TGCGCCAGCAGCTCCCGGACAGGGGTAGGTGAAGCTTTCTTT. Protein: CASSSRTGVGEAFF. The full variable domain, with the rest looked up from reference TRBV5-1 and TRBJ1-1, is KAGVTQTPRYLIKTRGQQVTLSCSPISGHRSVSWYQQTPGQGLQFLFEYFSETQRNKGNFPGRFSGRQFSNSRSEMNVSTLELGDSALYLCASSSRTGVGEAFFGQGTRLTVV.